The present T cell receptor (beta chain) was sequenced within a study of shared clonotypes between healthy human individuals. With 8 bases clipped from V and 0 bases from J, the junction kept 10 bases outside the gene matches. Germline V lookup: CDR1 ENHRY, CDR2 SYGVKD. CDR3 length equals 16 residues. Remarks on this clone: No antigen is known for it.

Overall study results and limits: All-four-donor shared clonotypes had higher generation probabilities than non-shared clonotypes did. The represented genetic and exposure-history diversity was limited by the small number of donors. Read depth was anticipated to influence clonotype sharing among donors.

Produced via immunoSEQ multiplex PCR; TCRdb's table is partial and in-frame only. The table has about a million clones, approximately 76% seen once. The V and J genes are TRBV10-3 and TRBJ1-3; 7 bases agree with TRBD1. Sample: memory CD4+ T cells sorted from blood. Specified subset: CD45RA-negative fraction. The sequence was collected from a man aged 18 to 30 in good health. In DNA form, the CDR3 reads TGTGCCATCGGCCCGGGACAGACTGTCTCTGGAAACACCATATATTTT. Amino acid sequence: CAIGPGQTVSGNTIYF.